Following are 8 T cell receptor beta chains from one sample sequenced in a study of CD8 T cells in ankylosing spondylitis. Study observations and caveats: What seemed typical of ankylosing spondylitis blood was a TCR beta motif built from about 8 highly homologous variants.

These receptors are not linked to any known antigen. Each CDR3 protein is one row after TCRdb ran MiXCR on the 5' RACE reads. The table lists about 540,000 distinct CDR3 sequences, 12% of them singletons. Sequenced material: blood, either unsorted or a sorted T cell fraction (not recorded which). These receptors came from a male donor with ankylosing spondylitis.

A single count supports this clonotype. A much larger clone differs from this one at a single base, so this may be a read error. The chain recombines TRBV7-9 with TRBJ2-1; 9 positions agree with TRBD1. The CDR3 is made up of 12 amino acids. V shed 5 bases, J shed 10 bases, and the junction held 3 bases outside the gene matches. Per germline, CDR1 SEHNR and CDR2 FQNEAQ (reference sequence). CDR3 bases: TGTGCCAGCAGCATAACAGGGGGCGAGCAGTTCTTC. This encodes CASSITGGEQFF. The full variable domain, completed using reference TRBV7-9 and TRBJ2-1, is DTGVSQNPRHKITKRGQNVTFRCDPISEHNRLYWYRQTLGQGPEFLTYFQNEAQLEKSRLLSDRFSAERPKGSFSTLEIQRTEQGDSAMYLCASSITGGEQFFGPGTRLTVL.

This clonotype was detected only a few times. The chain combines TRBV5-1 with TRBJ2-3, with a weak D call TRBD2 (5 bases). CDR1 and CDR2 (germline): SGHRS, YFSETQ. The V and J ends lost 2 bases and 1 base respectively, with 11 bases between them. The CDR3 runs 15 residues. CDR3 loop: CASSFFSAGTDTQYF. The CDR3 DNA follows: TGCGCCAGCAGCTTTTTTAGCGCCGGCACAGATACGCAGTATTTT. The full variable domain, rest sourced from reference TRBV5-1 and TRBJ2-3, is KAGVTQTPRYLIKTRGQQVTLSCSPISGHRSVSWYQQTPGQGLQFLFEYFSETQRNKGNFPGRFSGRQFSNSRSEMNVSTLELGDSALYLCASSFFSAGTDTQYFGPGTRLTVL.

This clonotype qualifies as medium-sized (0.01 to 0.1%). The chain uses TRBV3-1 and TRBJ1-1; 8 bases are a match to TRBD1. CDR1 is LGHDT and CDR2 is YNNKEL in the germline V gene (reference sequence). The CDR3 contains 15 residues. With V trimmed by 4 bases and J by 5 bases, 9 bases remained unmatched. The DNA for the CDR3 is TGTGCCAGCAGCCGAACCGACAGGGGCGGGACTGAAGCTTTCTTT. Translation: CASSRTDRGGTEAFF. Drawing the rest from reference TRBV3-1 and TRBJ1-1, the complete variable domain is DTAVSQTPKYLVTQMGNDKSIKCEQNLGHDTMYWYKQDSKKFLKIMFSYNNKELIINETVPNRFSPKSPDKAHLNLHINSLELGDSAVYFCASSRTDRGGTEAFFGQGTRLTVV.

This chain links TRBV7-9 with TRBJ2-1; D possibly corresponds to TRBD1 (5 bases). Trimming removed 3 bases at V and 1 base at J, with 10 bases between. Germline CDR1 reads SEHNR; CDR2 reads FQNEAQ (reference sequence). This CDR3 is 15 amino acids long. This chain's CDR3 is CASSFTGNSYNEQFF. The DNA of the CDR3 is TGTGCCAGCAGCTTTACAGGAAATTCCTACAATGAGCAGTTCTTC.

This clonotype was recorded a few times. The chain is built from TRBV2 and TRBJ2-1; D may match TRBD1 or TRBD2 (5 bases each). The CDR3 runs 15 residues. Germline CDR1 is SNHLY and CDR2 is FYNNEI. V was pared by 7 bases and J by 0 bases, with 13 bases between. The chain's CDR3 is CASTFRDHSYNEQFF. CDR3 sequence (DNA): TGTGCCAGCACCTTTCGGGACCACTCCTACAATGAGCAGTTCTTC.

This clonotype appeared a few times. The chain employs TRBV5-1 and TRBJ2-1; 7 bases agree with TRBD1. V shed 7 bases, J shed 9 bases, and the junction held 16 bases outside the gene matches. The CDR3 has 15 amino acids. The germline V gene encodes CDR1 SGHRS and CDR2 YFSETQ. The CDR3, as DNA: TGCGCCAGCGCAACCGGTCGACAGGGACGGATTGAGCAGTTCTTC. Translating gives CASATGRQGRIEQFF.

The CDR3 sequence: CASSLGRTSDQPQHF. CDR3 in DNA: TGTGCCAGCAGTTTGGGCAGGACATCGGATCAGCCCCAGCATTTT. V gene TRBV12-3 or TRBV12-4 combines with J gene TRBJ1-5, with TRBD1 as a possible D gene (5 bases). The V end was cut by 3 bases, the J end by 5 bases, with 14 bases between. The CDR3 length is 15 residues.

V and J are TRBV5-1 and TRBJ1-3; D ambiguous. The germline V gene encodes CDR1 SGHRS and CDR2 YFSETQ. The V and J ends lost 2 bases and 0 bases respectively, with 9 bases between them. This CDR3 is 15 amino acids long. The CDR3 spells CASSFRFGSGNTIYF. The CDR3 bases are TGCGCCAGCAGCTTCCGGTTCGGCTCTGGAAACACCATATATTTT.